This is a list of T cell receptor beta chains from one sample in a study of OX40 agonist ivuxolimab in advanced cancers. The assay was immunoSEQ multiplex PCR, and TCRdb's table has in-frame clones only and misses some. The data show about 62,000 clones, roughly 84% seen once. Sequencing was performed on CD4+ or CD8+ T cells sorted from blood, taken in a trial of the OX40 agonist ivuxolimab. These receptors all stem from an adult with an advanced solid tumor such as melanoma, head and neck, liver or kidney cancer. The CDR3 runs from the conserved cysteine through the conserved F or W. A D gene is named only where the DNA matches it firmly. Clone size is stated in some rows and not others, as once, few, many or a class when expanded.

clone_size j_call d_call v_call cdr3_nt cdr3_aa
NA TRBJ1-1 NA TRBV28 TGTGCCAGCAGTTTAATTAGTGGGCGCGGGAACACTGAAGCTTTCTTT CASSLISGRGNTEAFF
few TRBJ2-2 TRBD2 TRBV4-1 TGCGCCAGCAGCCAAGGAGGTCTAGCGGGGGGGAGGGAGCTGTTTTTT CASSQGGLAGGRELFF
NA TRBJ2-7 TRBD2 TRBV5-1 TGCGCCAGCAGCTATAGCGGGGGGCCGGGCGAGCAGTACTTC CASSYSGGPGEQYF
NA TRBJ2-1 NA TRBV19 TGTGCCAGTAGTCCGGCCGGGAGAAGGCATGAGCAGTTCTTC CASSPAGRRHEQFF
NA TRBJ2-3 NA TRBV11-3 TGTGCCAGCAGCCTAGGGGCTGGGATAGGGACAGATACGCAGTATTTT CASSLGAGIGTDTQYF
NA TRBJ2-6 TRBD1 TRBV18 TGTGCCAGCTCACTCCAAAGGGCAGGGGGCTCTGGGGCCAACGTCCTGACTTTC CASSLQRAGGSGANVLTF
NA TRBJ2-3 TRBD2 TRBV2 TGTGCCAGTGGGGTTTACGGGGGGGCAACAGATACGCAGTATTTT CASGVYGGATDTQYF
NA TRBJ2-3 TRBD1 TRBV5-1 TGCGCCAGCAGCTTGGGGGACAGGGACCTCACAGATACGCAGTATTTT CASSLGDRDLTDTQYF
NA TRBJ2-1 NA TRBV19 TGTGCCAGTAGTATAGGTGGGGCAGGGTCCTACAATGAGCAGTTCTTC CASSIGGAGSYNEQFF
NA TRBJ1-2 TRBD1 TRBV10-3 TGTGCCATCAGTGAGAGGACAGGGTCTAGCGATGGCTACACCTTC CAISERTGSSDGYTF
once TRBJ2-4 NA TRBV28 TGTGCCAGCAGTCGGGACGACATTCAGTACTTC CASSRDDIQYF
NA TRBJ2-1 TRBD2 TRBV15 TGTGCCACCAGCAGTGGGGTAGGGACTAGCCTGAATGAGCAGTTCTTC CATSSGVGTSLNEQFF
NA TRBJ1-4 NA TRBV7-9 TGTGCCAGCAGCTTAGTTTCAATGGGGACGGATAATGAAAAACTGTTTTTT CASSLVSMGTDNEKLFF
NA TRBJ2-5 NA TRBV5-1 TGCGCCAGCAGGACAGATACAAACCAAGAGACCCAGTACTTC CASRTDTNQETQYF
once TRBJ1-1 NA TRBV6-1 TGTGCCAGCAGTGAAACTAAGTTGGGGGCTTTCTTT CASSETKLGAFF
NA TRBJ1-4 NA TRBV5-1 TGCGCCAGCTCACGGAAGGAGGGGGGGAATGAAAAACTGTTTTTT CASSRKEGGNEKLFF
NA TRBJ1-2 NA TRBV4-3 TGCGCCAGCAGCCAAGATGGGGTGGGTTACACCTTC CASSQDGVGYTF
NA TRBJ2-1 TRBD2 TRBV7-3 TGTGCCAGCAGCTTAGGTCTAGCGGGGGGGCCCAACATCAACCATGAGCAGTTCTTC CASSLGLAGGPNINHEQFF
NA TRBJ2-3 NA TRBV27 TGTGCCAGCAGTTTATTGTTTTCCGGGACGCCCCGGGGTCTGAATACGCAGTATTTT CASSLLFSGTPRGLNTQYF
NA TRBJ2-7 NA TRBV9 TGTGCCAGCAGCGTAGAAGGGTCAGGCGGAAGGGAGCAGTACTTC CASSVEGSGGREQYF
once TRBJ1-2 NA TRBV21-1 TGTGCCAGCAGCCCTGGGGTGCGGGTCGGGGGCTACACCTTC CASSPGVRVGGYTF
NA TRBJ1-4 TRBD1 TRBV9 TGTGCCAGCAGCGCAACCGTACGACAGGGGTTGGGAGAAAAACTGTTTTTT CASSATVRQGLGEKLFF